Following are 3 T cell receptor beta chains from one sample sequenced in a study of blood T cells in healthy people across ages. The authors ran a second PCR of about 7 to 12 cycles using a sample-barcoded 5' primer and a J-beta primer mix. One entry per CDR3 protein results from TCRdb running MiXCR on the 5' RACE reads. The sample contains 1.5 million to 2 million distinct CDR3 sequences, about 28% of which appear only once. Material: blood. Receptor source: a woman in her twenties or thirties in good health.

This clonotype was seen a few times. The chain carries TRBV9 and TRBJ1-5; TRBD1 agrees at 7 bases. V dropped 1 base and J dropped 6; count of bases not matched to a gene: 10. Germline V gene sequence: CDR1 SGDLS, CDR2 YYNGEE. This CDR3 has 16 residues. DNA of the CDR3: TGTGCCAGCAGCGTACACGGGCCGAGGGGGCCTCAGCCCCAGCATTTT. Translation: CASSVHGPRGPQPQHF.

With respect to this clonotype: A much larger clone differs by one base, so this may be a read error. V gene TRBV15 combines with J gene TRBJ2-7, with D possibly TRBD1 on 6 matching bases. This CDR3 region has 15 residues. V dropped 2 bases and J dropped 2 bases, with 13 bases sitting between them. Germline assignment: CDR1 LNHNV and CDR2 YYDKDF (reference sequence). In DNA form, the CDR3 reads TGTGCCACCAGCAGATACCGGGACAACCCCTACGAGCAGTACTTC. Translating gives CATSRYRDNPYEQYF.

This clonotype showed up just a few times. The rearrangement uses TRBV12-3 or TRBV12-4 and TRBJ1-2; 12 nucleotides agree with TRBD1. The V gene end was trimmed by 5 bases and the J gene end by 4 bases; junction bases not matched to a gene: 5. The CDR3 runs to 15 residues. Written as DNA, the CDR3 is TGTGCCAGCAGTAAGGGACAGGGGGCCCGCTATGGCTACACCTTC. This gives the protein CASSKGQGARYGYTF.